Presented here are 20 T cell receptor beta chains from one specimen sequenced in a study of long-term antiretroviral therapy in people with HIV. They ran version v3.0 of the immunoSEQ assay at survey level. The assay was immunoSEQ multiplex PCR, and TCRdb's table has in-frame clones only and misses some. The sample contains roughly 20,000 clones, around 75% of which appear only once. This specimen was unsorted PBMCs, taken 0.5 years before starting antiretroviral therapy. These TCRs come from a man between 18 and 35 years old with HIV.

The chain recombines TRBV19 with TRBJ2-2; D not certain. The germline gives CDR1 LNHDA, CDR2 SQIVND (reference sequence). With 3 bases removed from V and 5 bases from J, the gap between germline ends came to 10 bases. The CDR3 is 14 amino acids. The CDR3 protein is CASSISRVTGELFF. The CDR3 DNA is TGTGCCAGTAGTATCTCTAGGGTAACCGGGGAGCTGTTTTTT.

The rearrangement links TRBV6-4 to TRBJ1-2, with D perhaps matching TRBD1 (6 bases). Trimming left V 4 bases short and J 0 bases short, with 12 bases between. The CDR3 consists of 15 residues. Germline CDR1 reads MRHNA; CDR2 reads SNTAGT. CDR3 region: CASSANREANYGYTF. The CDR3 region has the DNA TGTGCCAGCAGTGCCAACAGGGAAGCTAACTATGGCTACACCTTC.

The chain combines TRBV9 with TRBJ2-3; 9 nucleotides match TRBD2. The CDR3 runs to 16 residues. Germline V gene data show CDR1 as SGDLS and CDR2 as YYNGEE. Trimming at V came to 5 bases and at J to 1 base, leaving 8 bases not matched to a gene. In nucleotides, the CDR3 is TGTGCCAGCAGTCCTTTAGCGGGAGCGGGCACAGATACGCAGTATTTT. Its protein is CASSPLAGAGTDTQYF.

The J gene is TRBJ2-2, the V gene TRBV25-1; D gene unclear. Germline V gives CDR1 MGHDK, CDR2 SYGVNS. The V and J ends lost 6 bases and 3 bases respectively, with 11 bases between them. This CDR3 region has 14 residues. CDR3 sequence reads: CASSLQAYTGELFF. The DNA for the CDR3 is TGTGCCAGCAGCCTCCAGGCTTACACCGGGGAGCTGTTTTTT.

This sequence joins TRBV7-9 and TRBJ2-1; 11 bases are shared with TRBD2. V gave up 1 base and J gave up 6 bases; unmatched junction bases: 11. CDR3 size: 18 residues. CDR1 SEHNR and CDR2 FQNEAQ come from the germline V gene (reference sequence). The chain's CDR3 is CASSLVQRPSGRSNEQFF. CDR3 nucleotides: TGTGCCAGCAGCTTAGTCCAGCGCCCTAGCGGGAGGAGCAATGAGCAGTTCTTC.

This chain connects TRBV6-1 to TRBJ1-1, with D possibly TRBD1 on 5 matching bases. The germline V gene encodes CDR1 MNHNS and CDR2 SASEGT. The germline V and J ends were trimmed by 8 bases and 5 bases, with 18 bases remaining between them. The CDR3 length is 14 residues. This CDR3 reads CASFLNWEGTEAFF. In DNA, the CDR3 is TGTGCCAGCTTCCTGAATTGGGAGGGGACTGAAGCTTTCTTT.

The chain is built from TRBV15 and TRBJ1-2; D may be TRBD1 (5 bases). The CDR3 sequence is 14 residues long. Trimming cost V 1 base and J 8 bases, with 14 bases left between them. Germline CDR1 reads LNHNV; CDR2 reads YYDKDF (reference sequence). CDR3 in DNA: TGTGCCACCAGCAGAGTCGACAGTTCTACCGGCTACACCTTC. Amino acid sequence: CATSRVDSSTGYTF.

Remarks on this clone: A junction boundary mismatches the germline segment, possibly from a read error. The V gene is TRBV14, the J gene TRBJ1-2; D perhaps matches TRBD1 (5 bases). CDR1 is SGHDN, CDR2 FVKESK, per germline. The length of the CDR3 is 13 residues. CDR3 nucleotide sequence: TGTGCCAGCAGCGAGGGACTTCTTTCAGCTTCGGGCTTC. Translated: CASSEGLLSASGF. Looking up the rest from reference TRBV14 and TRBJ1-2 gives the full variable domain: EAGVTQFPSHSVIEKGQTVTLRCDPISGHDNLYWYRRVMGKEIKFLLHFVKESKQDESGMPNNRFLAERTGGTYSTLKVQPAELEDSGVYFCASSEGLLSASGFGSGTRLTVV.

The chain recombines TRBV7-8 with TRBJ1-1; TRBD1 aligns across 10 bases. The J segment lost 4 bases and the V segment lost 7 bases, leaving 6 bases of the junction unmatched. From germline, CDR1 is SGHVS and CDR2 FQNEAQ. CDR3 size: 14 residues. CDR3 region: CASTPGTGATEAFF. CDR3 DNA sequence: TGTGCCAGCACCCCAGGGACAGGGGCCACTGAAGCTTTCTTT.

The chain uses TRBV4-2 and TRBJ2-2; tentative D call: TRBD2 (6 bases). The germline CDR1 and CDR2 sequences are LGHNA and YNFKEQ. The CDR3 has 14 residues. The V end lost 1 base, the J end lost 8 bases, and 11 bases lay between the germline ends. CDR3 loop: CASSQVASAGELFF. The CDR3 nucleotides are TGTGCCAGCAGCCAAGTGGCTAGCGCAGGGGAGCTGTTTTTT.

The chain joins TRBV9 to TRBJ2-7; perhaps TRBD2 as D (5 bases). The V and J ends lost 0 bases and 2 bases respectively, with 12 bases between them. CDR1 is SGDLS and CDR2 is YYNGEE in the germline V gene. This CDR3 is built from 15 residues. The chain's CDR3 is CASSVAEGRAYEQYF. Written as DNA, the CDR3 is TGTGCCAGCAGCGTAGCTGAGGGCAGAGCCTACGAGCAGTACTTC.

This clone has a handful of counts. The V call is TRBV13, the J call TRBJ2-7, with TRBD2 identical over 7 bases. This CDR3 region has 14 residues. V lost 5 bases and J lost 3; bases outside the gene matches: 7. Per germline, CDR1 PRHDT and CDR2 FYEKMQ (reference sequence). CDR3 loop: CASSPSSSGYEQYF. For the CDR3, the DNA is TGTGCCAGCAGCCCCTCGTCTAGCGGCTACGAGCAGTACTTC.

This clone has more than one count but fewer than ten. The chain has TRBV10-3 and TRBJ2-7; 12 bases agree with TRBD2. The CDR3 is 14 amino acids. The junction had 10 bases not matched to a gene; V was cut back by 10 bases and J by 6 bases. The germline CDR1 and CDR2 sequences are ENHRY and SYGVKD. The CDR3, as DNA: TGTGCCACCGAACCGACTAGCGGGAGCGGCGAGCAGTACTTC. It specifies CATEPTSGSGEQYF.

Remarks on this clone: Compared with germline, one end of the junction differs, possibly owing to a read error. The chain joins TRBV7-7 to TRBJ2-1, with 8 bases that match TRBD2. The CDR3 runs 16 residues. Germline V gives CDR1 SSHAT, CDR2 FNYEAQ (reference sequence). This CDR3 is CASSLSAGGDYNEQFF. The CDR3 coding sequence is TGTGCTAGCAGCTTATCGGCGGGAGGTGATTACAATGAGCAGTTCTTC.

This clone has a single count. The chain recombines TRBV7-9 with TRBJ1-4, with D unclear. V lost 5 bases, J lost 7 bases, and 11 bases lay in between. This CDR3 region has 13 residues. Germline V gives CDR1 SEHNR, CDR2 FQNEAQ (reference sequence). The CDR3 coding sequence is TGTGCCAGCAGCCCCCCCTCGCGTGAAAAACTGTTTTTT. As protein: CASSPPSREKLFF. The complete variable domain, with remaining parts taken from reference TRBV7-9 and TRBJ1-4, reads DTGVSQNPRHKITKRGQNVTFRCDPISEHNRLYWYRQTLGQGPEFLTYFQNEAQLEKSRLLSDRFSAERPKGSFSTLEIQRTEQGDSAMYLCASSPPSREKLFFGSGTQLSVL.

V gene TRBV5-5 combines with J gene TRBJ2-2; tentatively, D is TRBD1 (6 bases). Germline CDR1 reads SGHKS; CDR2 reads YYEKEE (reference sequence). V was pared by 5 bases and J by 8 bases, with 10 bases between. The CDR3 runs 12 residues. The CDR3 sequence: CASRPTGGELFF. The CDR3 DNA is TGTGCCAGCAGGCCGACAGGTGGGGAGCTGTTTTTT.

The chain employs TRBV27 and TRBJ2-7, with D unclear. CDR1 MNHEY and CDR2 SMNVEV come from the germline V gene (reference sequence). This CDR3 has 13 amino acids. Trimming cost V 3 bases and J 1 base, with 7 bases left between them. CDR3: CASSFPGSYEQYF. The CDR3 nucleotides read TGTGCCAGCAGTTTCCCCGGTTCCTACGAGCAGTACTTC.

The chain is built from TRBV6-5 and TRBJ2-1; 15 nucleotides line up with TRBD2. Unmatched junction bases numbered 6, after V lost 7 bases and J lost 8 bases. This CDR3 contains 15 residues. Germline loops: CDR1 MNHEY, CDR2 SVGAGI. The CDR3 DNA is TGTGCCAGCAATGGAGGACTAGCGGGAGGGGATGAGCAGTTCTTC. Translating gives CASNGGLAGGDEQFF.

The chain combines TRBV6-5 with TRBJ1-5; D is unclear. This CDR3 spans 15 amino acids. The germline V gene has CDR1 MNHEY and CDR2 SVGAGI. Trimming shortened V by 8 bases and J by 3 bases, and 17 bases separated the two germline ends. CDR3 residues: CASSNGSFFNQPQHF. The CDR3 DNA sequence: TGTGCCAGCTCAAACGGAAGTTTTTTCAATCAGCCCCAGCATTTT.

The chain couples TRBV4-1 to TRBJ1-1; D is unclear. V lost 2 bases and J lost 5, with 6 bases in between. Germline V gene lookup returns CDR1 MGHRA and CDR2 YSYEKL. The CDR3 sequence is 12 residues long. This CDR3 reads CASSQSDTEAFF. DNA of the CDR3: TGCGCCAGCAGCCAATCGGATACTGAAGCTTTCTTT.